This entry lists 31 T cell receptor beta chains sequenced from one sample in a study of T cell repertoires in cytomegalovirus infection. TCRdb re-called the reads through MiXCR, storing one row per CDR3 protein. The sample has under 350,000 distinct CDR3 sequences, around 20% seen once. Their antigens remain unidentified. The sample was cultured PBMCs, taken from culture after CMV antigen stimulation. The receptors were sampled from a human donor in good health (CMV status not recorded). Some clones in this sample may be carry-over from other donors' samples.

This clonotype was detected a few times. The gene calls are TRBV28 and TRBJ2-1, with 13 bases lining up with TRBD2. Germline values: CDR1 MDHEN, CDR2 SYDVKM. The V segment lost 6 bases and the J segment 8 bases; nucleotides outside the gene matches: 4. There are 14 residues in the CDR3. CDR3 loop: CASRLAGGPDEQFF. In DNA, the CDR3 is TGTGCCAGCAGACTAGCGGGAGGGCCGGATGAGCAGTTCTTC.

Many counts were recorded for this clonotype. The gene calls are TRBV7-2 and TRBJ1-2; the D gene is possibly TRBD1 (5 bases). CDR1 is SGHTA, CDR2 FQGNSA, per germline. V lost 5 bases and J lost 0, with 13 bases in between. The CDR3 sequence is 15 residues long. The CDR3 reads CASSEDWGSNYGYTF. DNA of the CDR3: TGTGCCAGCAGCGAAGACTGGGGCTCTAACTATGGCTACACCTTC.

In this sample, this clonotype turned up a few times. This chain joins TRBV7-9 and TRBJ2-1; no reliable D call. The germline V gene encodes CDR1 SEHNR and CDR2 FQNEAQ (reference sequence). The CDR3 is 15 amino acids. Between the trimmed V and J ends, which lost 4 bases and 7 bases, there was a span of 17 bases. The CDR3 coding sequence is TGTGCCAGCAGCTCAAAACTAAAAGTTAAGAATGAGCAGTTCTTC. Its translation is CASSSKLKVKNEQFF.

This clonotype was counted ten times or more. In DNA form, the CDR3 reads TGTGCCAGCAGCGCGATAGCGGGGTCCTACAATGAGCAGTTCTTC. Translated, it gives CASSAIAGSYNEQFF. This rearrangement joins TRBV7-6 to TRBJ2-1; TRBD2 agrees at 8 bases. The CDR3 length is 15 residues. Trimming at V came to 5 bases and at J to 1 base, leaving 4 bases not matched to a gene. The germline gives CDR1 SGHVS, CDR2 FNYEAQ. The entire variable domain, with the rest obtained from reference TRBV7-6 and TRBJ2-1, is as follows: GAGVSQSPRYKVTKRGQDVALRCDPISGHVSLYWYRQALGQGPEFLTYFNYEAQQDKSGLPNDRFSAERPEGSISTLTIQRTEQRDSAMYRCASSAIAGSYNEQFFGPGTRLTVL.

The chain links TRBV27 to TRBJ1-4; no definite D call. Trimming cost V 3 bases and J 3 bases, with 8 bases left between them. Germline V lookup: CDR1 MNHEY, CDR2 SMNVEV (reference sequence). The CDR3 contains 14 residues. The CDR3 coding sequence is TGTGCCAGCAGTTTTTTGGGTGCTAATGAAAAACTGTTTTTT. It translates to CASSFLGANEKLFF.

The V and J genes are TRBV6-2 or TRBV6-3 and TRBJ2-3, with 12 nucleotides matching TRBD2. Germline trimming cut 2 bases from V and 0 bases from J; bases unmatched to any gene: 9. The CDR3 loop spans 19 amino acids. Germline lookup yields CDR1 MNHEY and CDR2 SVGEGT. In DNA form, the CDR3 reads TGTGCCAGCAGTTACGCCGGGACTAGCGGGCCTATAAGCACAGATACGCAGTATTTT. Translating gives CASSYAGTSGPISTDTQYF.

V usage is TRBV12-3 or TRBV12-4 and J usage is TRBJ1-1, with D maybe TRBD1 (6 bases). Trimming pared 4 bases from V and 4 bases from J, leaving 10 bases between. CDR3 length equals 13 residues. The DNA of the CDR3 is TGTGCCAGCAGTTGGGGGCTGCGCACTGAAGCTTTCTTT. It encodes CASSWGLRTEAFF.

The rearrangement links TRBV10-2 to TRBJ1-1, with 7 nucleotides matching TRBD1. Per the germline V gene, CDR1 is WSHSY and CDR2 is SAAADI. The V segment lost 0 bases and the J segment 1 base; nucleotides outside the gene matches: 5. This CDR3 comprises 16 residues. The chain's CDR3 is CASSESPTGKNTEAFF. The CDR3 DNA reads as TGCGCCAGCAGTGAGTCACCGACAGGGAAGAACACTGAAGCTTTCTTT.

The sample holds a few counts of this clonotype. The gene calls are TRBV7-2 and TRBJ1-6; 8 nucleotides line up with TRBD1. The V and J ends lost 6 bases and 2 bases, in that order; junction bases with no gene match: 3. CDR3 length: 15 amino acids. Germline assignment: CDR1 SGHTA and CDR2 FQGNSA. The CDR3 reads CASRQGGTYNSPLHF. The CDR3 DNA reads TGTGCCAGCAGACAGGGGGGGACCTATAATTCACCCCTCCACTTT.

In nucleotides, the CDR3 is TGTGCCACCAGTGATTGGACTAGCGGGAGCGGGGAGACCCAGTACTTC. Translated: CATSDWTSGSGETQYF. The V gene is TRBV24-1, the J gene TRBJ2-5; TRBD2 agrees at 13 bases. The trim removed 2 bases at V and 5 bases at J, leaving 4 bases unmatched. CDR1 is KGHDR and CDR2 is SFDVKD in the germline V gene. There are 16 residues in the CDR3.

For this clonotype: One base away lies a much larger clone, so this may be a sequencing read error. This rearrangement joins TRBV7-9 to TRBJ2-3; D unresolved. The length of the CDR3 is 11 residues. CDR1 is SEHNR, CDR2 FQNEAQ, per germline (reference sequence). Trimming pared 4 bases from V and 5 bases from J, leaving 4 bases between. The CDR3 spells CASSSEDTQYF. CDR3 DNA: TGTGCCAGCAGCTCAGAAGATACGCAGTATTTT.

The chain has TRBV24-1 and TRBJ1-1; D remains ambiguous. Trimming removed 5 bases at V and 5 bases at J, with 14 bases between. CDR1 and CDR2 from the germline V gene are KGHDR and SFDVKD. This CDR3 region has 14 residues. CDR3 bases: TGTGCCACCAGTGGACCGGGTATGGGGACTGAAGCTTTCTTT. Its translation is CATSGPGMGTEAFF.

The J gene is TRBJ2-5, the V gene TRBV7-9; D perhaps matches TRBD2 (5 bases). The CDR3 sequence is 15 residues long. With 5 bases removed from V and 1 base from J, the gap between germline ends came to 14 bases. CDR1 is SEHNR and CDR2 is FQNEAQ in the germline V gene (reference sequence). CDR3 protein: CASSPREGSQETQYF. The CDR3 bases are TGTGCCAGCAGCCCGCGTGAGGGCAGCCAAGAGACCCAGTACTTC.

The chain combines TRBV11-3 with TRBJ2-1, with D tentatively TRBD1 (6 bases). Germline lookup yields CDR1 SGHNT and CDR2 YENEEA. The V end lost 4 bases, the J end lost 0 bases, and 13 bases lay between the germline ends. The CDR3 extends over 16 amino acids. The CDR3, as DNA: TGTGCCAGCAGCTCCCAAGCAGGGGACTCCTACAATGAGCAGTTCTTC. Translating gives CASSSQAGDSYNEQFF. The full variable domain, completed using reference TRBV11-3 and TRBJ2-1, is EAGVVQSPRYKIIEKKQPVAFWCNPISGHNTLYWYLQNLGQGPELLIRYENEEAVDDSQLPKDRFSAERLKGVDSTLKIQPAELGDSAVYLCASSSQAGDSYNEQFFGPGTRLTVL.

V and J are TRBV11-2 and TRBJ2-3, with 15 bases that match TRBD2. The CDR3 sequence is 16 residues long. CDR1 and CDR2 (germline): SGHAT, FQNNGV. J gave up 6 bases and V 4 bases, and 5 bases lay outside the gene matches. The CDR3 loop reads CASSSGLAGGEDTQYF. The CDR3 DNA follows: TGTGCCAGCAGCTCGGGACTAGCGGGAGGCGAGGATACGCAGTATTTT.

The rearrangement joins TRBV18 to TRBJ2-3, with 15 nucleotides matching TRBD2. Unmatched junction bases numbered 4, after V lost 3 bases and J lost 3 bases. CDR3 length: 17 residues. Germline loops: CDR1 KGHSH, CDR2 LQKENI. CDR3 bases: TGTGCCAGCTCACCCGGGACTAGCGGGAGGTCAACAGATACGCAGTATTTT. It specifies CASSPGTSGRSTDTQYF.

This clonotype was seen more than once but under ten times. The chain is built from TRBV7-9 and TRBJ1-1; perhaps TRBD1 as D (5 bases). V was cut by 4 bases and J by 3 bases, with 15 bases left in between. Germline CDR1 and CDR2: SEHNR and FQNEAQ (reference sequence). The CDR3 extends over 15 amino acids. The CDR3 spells CASSSPGGTDTEAFF. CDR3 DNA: TGTGCCAGCAGCTCCCCGGGGGGAACGGACACTGAAGCTTTCTTT.

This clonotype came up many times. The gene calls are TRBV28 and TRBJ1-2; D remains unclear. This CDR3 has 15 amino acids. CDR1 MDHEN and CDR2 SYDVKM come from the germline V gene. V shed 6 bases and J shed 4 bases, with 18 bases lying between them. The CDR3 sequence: CASRPGLLRGYGYTF. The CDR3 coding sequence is TGTGCCAGCAGACCGGGCCTACTACGGGGCTATGGCTACACCTTC.

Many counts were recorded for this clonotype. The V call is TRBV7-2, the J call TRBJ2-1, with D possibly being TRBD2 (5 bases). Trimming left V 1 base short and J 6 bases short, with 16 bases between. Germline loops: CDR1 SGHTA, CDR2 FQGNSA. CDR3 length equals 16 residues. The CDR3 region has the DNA TGTGCCAGCAGCTTAGGCCGGCTAGCCTACCGCAATGAGCAGTTCTTC. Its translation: CASSLGRLAYRNEQFF.

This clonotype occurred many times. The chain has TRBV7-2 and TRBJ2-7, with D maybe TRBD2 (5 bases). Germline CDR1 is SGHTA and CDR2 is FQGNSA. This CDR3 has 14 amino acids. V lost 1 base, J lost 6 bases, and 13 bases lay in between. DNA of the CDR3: TGTGCCAGCAGCTTAGAGTCGTGGGAGTTCGAGCAGTACTTC. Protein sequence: CASSLESWEFEQYF. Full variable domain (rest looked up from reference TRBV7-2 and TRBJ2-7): GAGVSQSPSNKVTEKGKDVELRCDPISGHTALYWYRQSLGQGLEFLIYFQGNSAPDKSGLPSDRFSAERTGGSVSTLTIQRTQQEDSAVYLCASSLESWEFEQYFGPGTRLTVT.

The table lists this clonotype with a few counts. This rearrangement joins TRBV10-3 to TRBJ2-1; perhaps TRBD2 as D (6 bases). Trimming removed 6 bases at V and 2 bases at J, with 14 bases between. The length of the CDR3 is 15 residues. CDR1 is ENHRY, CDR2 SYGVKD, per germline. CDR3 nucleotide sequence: TGTGCCATCAGGGAGGACTATTGGGCCTACAATGAGCAGTTCTTC. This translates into CAIREDYWAYNEQFF.

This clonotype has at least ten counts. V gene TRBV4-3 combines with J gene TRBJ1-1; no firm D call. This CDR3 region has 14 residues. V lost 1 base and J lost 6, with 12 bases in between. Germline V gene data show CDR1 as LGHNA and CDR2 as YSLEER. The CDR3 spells CASSQGELFPEAFF. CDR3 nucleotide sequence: TGCGCCAGCAGCCAAGGAGAATTATTCCCTGAAGCTTTCTTT.

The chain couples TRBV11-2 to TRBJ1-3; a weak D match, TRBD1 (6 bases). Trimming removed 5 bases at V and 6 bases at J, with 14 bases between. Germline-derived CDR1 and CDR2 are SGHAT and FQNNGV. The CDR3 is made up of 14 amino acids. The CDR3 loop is CASSLSGGENTIYF. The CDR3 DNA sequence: TGTGCCAGCAGCCTCTCGGGGGGCGAAAACACCATATATTTT.

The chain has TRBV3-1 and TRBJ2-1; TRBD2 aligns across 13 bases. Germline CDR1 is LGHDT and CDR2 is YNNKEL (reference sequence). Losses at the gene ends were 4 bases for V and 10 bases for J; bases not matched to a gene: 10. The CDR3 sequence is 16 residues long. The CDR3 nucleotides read TGTGCCAGCAGCCGAGCGTCGGGACTAGCGGGATTCGAGCAGTTCTTC. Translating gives CASSRASGLAGFEQFF.

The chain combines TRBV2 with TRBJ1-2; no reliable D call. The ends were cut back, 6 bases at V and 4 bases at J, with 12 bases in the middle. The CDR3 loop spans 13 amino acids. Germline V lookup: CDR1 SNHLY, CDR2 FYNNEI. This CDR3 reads CASRADNSYGYTF. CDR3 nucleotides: TGTGCCAGCAGAGCCGACAATTCCTATGGCTACACCTTC. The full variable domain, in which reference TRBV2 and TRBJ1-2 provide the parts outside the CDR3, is EPEVTQTPSHQVTQMGQEVILRCVPISNHLYFYWYRQILGQKVEFLVSFYNNEISEKSEIFDDQFSVERPDGSNFTLKIRSTKLEDSAMYFCASRADNSYGYTFGSGTRLTVV.

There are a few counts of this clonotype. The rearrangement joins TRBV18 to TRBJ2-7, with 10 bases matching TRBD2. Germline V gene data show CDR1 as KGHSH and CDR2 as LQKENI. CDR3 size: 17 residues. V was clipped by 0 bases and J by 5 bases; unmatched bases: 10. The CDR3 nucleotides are TGTGCCAGCTCACCACCGATCGGGCTAGCGGGAGCCCACGAGCAGTACTTC. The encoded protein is CASSPPIGLAGAHEQYF.

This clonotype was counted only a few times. The CDR3, as DNA: TGTGCCAGCAGCCTCGACTCTAGCGGGCCCTACAATGAGCAGTTCTTC. It codes for CASSLDSSGPYNEQFF. The chain combines TRBV5-5 with TRBJ2-1; 8 bases are shared with TRBD2. The V gene end was trimmed by 4 bases and the J gene end by 2 bases; junction bases not matched to a gene: 8. This CDR3 is 16 amino acids long. CDR1 is SGHKS and CDR2 is YYEKEE in the germline V gene (reference sequence).

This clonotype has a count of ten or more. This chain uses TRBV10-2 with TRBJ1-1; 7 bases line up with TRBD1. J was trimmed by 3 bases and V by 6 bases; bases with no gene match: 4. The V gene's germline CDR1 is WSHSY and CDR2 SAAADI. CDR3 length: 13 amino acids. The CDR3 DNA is TGCGCCAGCAGGGGACAGATCGACACTGAAGCTTTCTTT. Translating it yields CASRGQIDTEAFF.

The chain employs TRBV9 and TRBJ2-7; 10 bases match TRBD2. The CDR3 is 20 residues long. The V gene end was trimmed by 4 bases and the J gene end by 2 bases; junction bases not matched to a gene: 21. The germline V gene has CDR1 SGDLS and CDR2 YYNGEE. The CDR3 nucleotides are TGTGCCAGCAGCCTCCGTGCAGGTCCAGCGGGAGGGTACAGCGCCTACGAGCAGTACTTC. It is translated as CASSLRAGPAGGYSAYEQYF.

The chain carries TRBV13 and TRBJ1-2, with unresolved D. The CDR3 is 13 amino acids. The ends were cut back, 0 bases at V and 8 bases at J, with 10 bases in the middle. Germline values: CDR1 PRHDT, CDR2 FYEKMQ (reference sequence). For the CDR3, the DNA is TGTGCCAGCAGCTTAGGCCGAGGTCGAGGCTACACCTTC. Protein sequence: CASSLGRGRGYTF.

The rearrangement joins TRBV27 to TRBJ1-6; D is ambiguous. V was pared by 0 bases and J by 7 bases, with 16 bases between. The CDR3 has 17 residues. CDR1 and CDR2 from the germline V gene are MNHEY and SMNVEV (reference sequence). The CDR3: CASSLSIAKKANSPLHF. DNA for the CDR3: TGTGCCAGCAGTTTATCTATAGCAAAAAAGGCCAATTCACCCCTCCACTTT.